This T cell receptor beta chain was identified during a study of blood T cell repertoires in COVID-19. Study background: Some COVID-19 samples were acute and others convalescent; all came from the United States, Italy and Spain. T cells, B-cell-depleted T cells, or PBMCs provided the cDNA or gDNA that served as material.

Original methodology: It was from reference gene primer amplification that nucleated cell counts were estimated. Using immunoSEQ multiplex PCR, the repertoire was profiled, and TCRdb retains in-frame clones only, with some absent. Clone size and the V and J calls come from that table; the DNA yielded D and trimming. This table has over 80,000 clones, roughly 76% appearing once. Input material: peripheral blood. The source is a woman in her forties or fifties with acute or convalescent COVID-19.

CDR3 sequence: CASSLEGATEAFF. In DNA form, the CDR3 reads TGTGCCAGCAGTTTGGAGGGGGCCACTGAAGCTTTCTTT. This chain connects TRBV28 to TRBJ1-1, with 7 positions matching TRBD1. The CDR3 is made up of 13 amino acids. V shed 3 bases and J 4 bases; nucleotides not matched to a gene: 2. CDR1 is MDHEN and CDR2 is SYDVKM in the germline V gene. The full variable domain, rest sourced from reference TRBV28 and TRBJ1-1, is DVKVTQSSRYLVKRTGEKVFLECVQDMDHENMFWYRQDPGLGLRLIYFSYDVKMKEKGDIPEGYSVSREKKERFSLILESASTNQTSMYLCASSLEGATEAFFGQGTRLTVV.